This T cell receptor beta chain was documented in a study of T cell responses to AZD1222 COVID-19 vaccine. Germline trimming cut 4 bases from V and 3 bases from J; bases unmatched to any gene: 4. Germline lookup yields CDR1 SGDLS and CDR2 YYNGEE. The length of the CDR3 is 15 residues. The repertoire was sequenced with immunoSEQ multiplex PCR; TCRdb's copy has only in-frame clones and lacks some. Of 110,000 or so clones listed, 80% to 90% were seen once; the top ten hold approximately 8.8%. The sequenced sample was peripheral blood, obtained on day 0 of AZD1222 vaccination. The chain joins TRBV9 to TRBJ2-3, with 11 bases identical to TRBD2. The receptor was isolated from an adult in good health. This CDR3 is CASSSRTSGTDTQYF. CDR3 in DNA: TGTGCCAGCAGCTCTCGGACTAGCGGGACAGATACGCAGTATTTT.